Each of the 23 T cell receptor beta chains below was sequenced from the same sample in a study of blood T cell repertoires in COVID-19. The repertoire was sequenced with immunoSEQ multiplex PCR; TCRdb's copy has only in-frame clones and lacks some. The table shows around 150,000 clones, with over 80% occurring only once. The sequencing input was peripheral blood. These receptors all stem from a woman in her fifties or sixties with acute or convalescent COVID-19.

V gene TRBV10-2 combines with J gene TRBJ1-5; D perhaps matches TRBD1 (6 bases). Deletions cut 0 bases from V and 4 bases from J, with 10 bases between. The CDR3 is made up of 15 amino acids. CDR1 is WSHSY and CDR2 is SAAADI in the germline V gene. The CDR3 nucleotides are TGCGCCAGCAGTGAGTCATACAGGGTGAATCAGCCCCAGCATTTT. Its protein product is CASSESYRVNQPQHF.

The chain combines TRBV4-1 with TRBJ1-2, with TRBD1 identical over 8 bases. In germline, CDR1 is MGHRA, CDR2 YSYEKL. The CDR3 totals 16 residues. The V gene end was trimmed by 2 bases and the J gene end by 5 bases; junction bases not matched to a gene: 10. The CDR3 sequence is CASSQPGQGAWYGYTF. The CDR3 nucleotides read TGCGCCAGCAGCCAACCCGGACAGGGAGCGTGGTATGGCTACACCTTC.

CDR3 loop: CASSQERGFYNEQFF. The CDR3 DNA reads TGTGCCAGCAGCCAAGAACGGGGATTCTACAATGAGCAGTTCTTC. The chain has TRBV3-1 (or the pseudogene TRBV3-2) and TRBJ2-1, with a possible D match to TRBD2 (5 bases). Germline V gene lookup returns CDR1 LGHDT and CDR2 YNNKEL (reference sequence). Trimming removed 0 bases from V and 3 bases from J, with 9 bases in between. The length of the CDR3 is 15 residues.

CDR3 DNA: TGTGCCAGCAGCTTAGGCACCCGGGGGGTAGCTTTCTTT. Protein: CASSLGTRGVAFF. The chain employs TRBV11-2 and TRBJ1-1; tentatively, D is TRBD1 (5 bases). Trimming took off 1 base at V and 10 bases at J, with 13 bases between the two ends. The germline V gene encodes CDR1 SGHAT and CDR2 FQNNGV. CDR3 length: 13 residues. The full variable domain, in which reference TRBV11-2 and TRBJ1-1 provide the parts outside the CDR3, is EAGVAQSPRYKIIEKRQSVAFWCNPISGHATLYWYQQILGQGPKLLIQFQNNGVVDDSQLPKDRFSAERLKGVDSTLKIQPAKLEDSAVYLCASSLGTRGVAFFGQGTRLTVV.

This chain joins TRBV7-6 and TRBJ1-1; 8 bases align to TRBD1. Germline V CDR1 and CDR2: SGHVS, FNYEAQ. The J segment lost 0 bases and the V segment lost 6 bases, leaving 12 bases of the junction unmatched. The CDR3 spans 17 residues. CDR3 in amino acids: CASRPLQGARVNTEAFF. The CDR3, as DNA: TGTGCCAGCAGGCCTCTCCAGGGGGCTAGGGTGAACACTGAAGCTTTCTTT.

The chain recombines TRBV28 with TRBJ2-1; the match to TRBD2 covers 7 bases. Trimming removed 4 bases from V and 6 bases from J; junction bases left unmatched: 6. The germline V gene has CDR1 MDHEN and CDR2 SYDVKM. The CDR3 is made up of 14 amino acids. Here the CDR3 DNA reads TGTGCCAGCAGTTGGCGGGGGAGGGGCAATGAGCAGTTCTTC. Translated: CASSWRGRGNEQFF.

This chain links TRBV5-1 with TRBJ1-1; TRBD1 matches 9 bases. The CDR3 consists of 14 residues. Losses at the gene ends were 6 bases for V and 1 base for J; bases not matched to a gene: 4. CDR1 is SGHRS and CDR2 is YFSETQ in the germline V gene. CDR3 in amino acids: CASTTGGENTEAFF. The CDR3 bases are TGCGCCAGCACCACAGGGGGCGAGAACACTGAAGCTTTCTTT.

The chain uses TRBV20-1 and TRBJ2-5; 8 bases align to TRBD1. Germline CDR1 and CDR2: DFQATT and SNEGSKA (reference sequence). The trim removed 3 bases at V and 1 base at J, leaving 10 bases unmatched. The CDR3 has 16 amino acids. CDR3 sequence (DNA): TGCAGTGCTAGTATGAGGGACAGGTGGATCCAAGAGACCCAGTACTTC. Translation gives CSASMRDRWIQETQYF.

The chain joins TRBV7-9 to TRBJ2-7; D may be TRBD1 (6 bases). V gave up 4 bases and J gave up 2 bases, with 12 bases separating them. This CDR3 spans 14 amino acids. Per germline, CDR1 SEHNR and CDR2 FQNEAQ (reference sequence). The CDR3 DNA reads TGTGCCAGCAGCTCCCGACAGGATCCCTACGAGCAGTACTTC. It translates to CASSSRQDPYEQYF.

V is TRBV6-5 and J is TRBJ2-3, with D perhaps matching TRBD1 (5 bases). The germline V gene encodes CDR1 MNHEY and CDR2 SVGAGI. Trimming removed 2 bases from V and 0 bases from J, with 6 bases in between. The CDR3 sequence is 14 residues long. CDR3 sequence (DNA): TGTGCCAGCAGTTACGGACATAGCACAGATACGCAGTATTTT. Residues: CASSYGHSTDTQYF.

As regards this clone: The same CDR3 also results from other DNA sequences found in this sample. This sequence joins TRBV27 and TRBJ2-7, with 10 nucleotides matching TRBD2. Trimming cost V 4 bases and J 4 bases; bases outside gene matches: 7. Germline CDR1 is MNHEY and CDR2 is SMNVEV (reference sequence). The CDR3 is made up of 15 amino acids. CDR3 sequence: CASSSRLAGLYEQYF. CDR3 nucleotide sequence: TGTGCCAGCAGTTCGAGACTAGCGGGTTTATACGAGCAGTACTTC.

This clone was observed once. The chain uses TRBV10-3 and TRBJ1-4, with D possibly matching TRBD1 (5 bases). The CDR3 runs 13 residues. Between the trimmed V and J ends, which lost 11 bases and 7 bases, there was a span of 17 bases. CDR1 and CDR2 from the germline V gene are ENHRY and SYGVKD. CDR3 in amino acids: CASRQGAIEKLFF. The CDR3 nucleotides are TGTGCCTCCCGCCAAGGGGCGATTGAAAAACTGTTTTTT.

The chain links TRBV28 to TRBJ1-4, with TRBD1 as a possible D gene (5 bases). This CDR3 is built from 16 residues. Germline CDR1 is MDHEN and CDR2 is SYDVKM. The V end lost 4 bases, the J end lost 1 base, and 13 bases lay between the germline ends. Written as DNA, the CDR3 is TGTGCCAGCAGTTATCAGGGTGGTAGAACTAATGAAAAACTGTTTTTT. This translates into CASSYQGGRTNEKLFF.

The chain uses TRBV2 and TRBJ2-2, with 8 nucleotides matching TRBD2. V was pared by 5 bases and J by 5 bases, with 7 bases of the junction left unmatched. Germline values: CDR1 SNHLY, CDR2 FYNNEI. The CDR3 consists of 15 residues. The CDR3 DNA follows: TGTGCCAGCAGTCCGGGGGGGCCGAGAACCGGGGAGCTGTTTTTT. Amino acid sequence: CASSPGGPRTGELFF.

V is TRBV19 and J is TRBJ1-1, with a tentative D call TRBD1 (5 bases). Germline V gives CDR1 LNHDA, CDR2 SQIVND (reference sequence). V lost 4 bases and J 4 bases, leaving 10 bases between the germline ends. The CDR3 covers 13 residues. CDR3 DNA sequence: TGTGCCAGTAGTACCGACAGATTCACTGAAGCTTTCTTT. This sequence encodes CASSTDRFTEAFF.

The chain links TRBV14 to TRBJ2-1; D perhaps matches TRBD1 (5 bases). Trimming took off 2 bases at V and 5 bases at J, with 13 bases between the two ends. Looked up from germline, CDR1 is SGHDN and CDR2 is FVKESK. CDR3 length equals 15 residues. In DNA form, the CDR3 reads TGTGCCAGCAGCCAAACGCAGGGTTGGGACAATGAGCAGTTCTTC. Protein product: CASSQTQGWDNEQFF. Together with reference TRBV14 and TRBJ2-1, the CDR3 gives the full variable domain: EAGVTQFPSHSVIEKGQTVTLRCDPISGHDNLYWYRRVMGKEIKFLLHFVKESKQDESGMPNNRFLAERTGGTYSTLKVQPAELEDSGVYFCASSQTQGWDNEQFFGPGTRLTVL.

The J gene is TRBJ2-7, the V gene TRBV7-2, with D tentatively TRBD1 (5 bases). The CDR3 extends over 15 amino acids. Germline V gene sequence: CDR1 SGHTA, CDR2 FQGNSA. V lost 2 bases to trimming and J lost 0 bases, with 11 bases between them. DNA for the CDR3: TGTGCCAGCAGCTTATTAGGTGGGGCCTCCTACGAGCAGTACTTC. Its protein product is CASSLLGGASYEQYF. The full variable domain, rest sourced from reference TRBV7-2 and TRBJ2-7, is GAGVSQSPSNKVTEKGKDVELRCDPISGHTALYWYRQSLGQGLEFLIYFQGNSAPDKSGLPSDRFSAERTGGSVSTLTIQRTQQEDSAVYLCASSLLGGASYEQYFGPGTRLTVT.

This chain connects TRBV7-2 to TRBJ2-5; tentative D call: TRBD2 (6 bases). This CDR3 is built from 15 residues. V lost 3 bases and J 1 base, leaving 12 bases between the germline ends. Germline CDR1 and CDR2: SGHTA and FQGNSA. The CDR3 sequence: CASSFQGGTQETQYF. In DNA form, the CDR3 reads TGTGCCAGCAGCTTCCAGGGAGGCACCCAAGAGACCCAGTACTTC. The variable domain in full, with the rest retrieved from reference TRBV7-2 and TRBJ2-5, is GAGVSQSPSNKVTEKGKDVELRCDPISGHTALYWYRQSLGQGLEFLIYFQGNSAPDKSGLPSDRFSAERTGGSVSTLTIQRTQQEDSAVYLCASSFQGGTQETQYFGPGTRLLVL.

The V gene is TRBV24-1, the J gene TRBJ2-5; possible D gene TRBD1, 5 bases. The CDR3 contains 15 residues. The V gene lost 3 bases and the J gene lost 5 bases, with 15 bases spanning the gap. CDR1 and CDR2 from the germline V gene are KGHDR and SFDVKD. In nucleotides, the CDR3 is TGTGCCACCAGTGATCTCGACAGTATTGGGGAGACCCAGTACTTC. This codes for CATSDLDSIGETQYF.

In its sample, this clone was seen once. V and J are TRBV12-5 and TRBJ1-1, with D unclear. The CDR3 covers 15 residues. Trimming removed 0 bases from V and 7 bases from J, with 15 bases in between. Per germline, CDR1 LGHNT and CDR2 FRNRAP. CDR3 region: CASGLVLRSGFEAFF. The CDR3 nucleotides read TGTGCTAGTGGTTTGGTACTAAGGTCGGGTTTTGAAGCTTTCTTT.

The chain couples TRBV5-4 to TRBJ2-5, with 13 bases that match TRBD2. After removal of 4 bases from V and 6 bases from J, the junction contained 6 bases not matched to a gene. The length of the CDR3 is 15 residues. Germline CDR1 and CDR2: SGHNT and YYREEE (reference sequence). The CDR3 DNA sequence: TGTGCCAGCAGCCTGGGACTAGCGGGGCCCCAGACCCAGTACTTC. It translates to CASSLGLAGPQTQYF.

The chain couples TRBV11-2 to TRBJ2-7, with a tentative D call TRBD1 (5 bases). Germline V CDR1 and CDR2: SGHAT, FQNNGV. The CDR3 contains 15 residues. V was shortened by 3 bases and J by 7 bases, with 19 bases between the two germline ends. As DNA, the CDR3 is TGTGCCAGCAGCTTGGTACAGGCCGGAGTCGGAGAGCAGTACTTC. It translates to CASSLVQAGVGEQYF.

CDR3 in amino acids: CASSLGQGAGSNEQFF. In DNA form, the CDR3 reads TGCGCCAGCAGCTTGGGGCAGGGGGCTGGATCCAATGAGCAGTTCTTC. V and J are TRBV5-1 and TRBJ2-1; 8 bases map to TRBD1. Trimming at V came to 0 bases and at J to 6 bases, leaving 8 bases not matched to a gene. The CDR3 sequence is 16 residues long. Germline assignment: CDR1 SGHRS and CDR2 YFSETQ.